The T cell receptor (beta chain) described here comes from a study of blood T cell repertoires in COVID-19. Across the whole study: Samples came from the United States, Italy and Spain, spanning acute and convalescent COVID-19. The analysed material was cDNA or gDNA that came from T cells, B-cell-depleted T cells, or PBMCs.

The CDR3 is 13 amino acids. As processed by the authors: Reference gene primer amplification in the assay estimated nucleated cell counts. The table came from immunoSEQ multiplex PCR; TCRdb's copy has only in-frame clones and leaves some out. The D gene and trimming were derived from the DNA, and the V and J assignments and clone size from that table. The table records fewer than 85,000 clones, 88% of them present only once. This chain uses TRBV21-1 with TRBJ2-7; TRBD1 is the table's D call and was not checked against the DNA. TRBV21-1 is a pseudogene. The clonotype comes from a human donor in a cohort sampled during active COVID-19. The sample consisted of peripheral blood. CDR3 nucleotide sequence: TGTGCCAGCAGCACCACTACAGGTCTAGAGCAGTACTTC. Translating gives CASSTTTGLEQYF.